The following is a T cell receptor beta chain sequence with its context. Its matching antigen is unknown. The sample originates from a study of cytotoxic CD8 clonotypes in ibrutinib-treated CLL. Study-level information: Partial responses totalled roughly 24 and complete responses 2; after median about six years, roughly 14 remained remitted and about twelve progressed. Mean values per sample were 250,000 to 300,000 productive templates and under 100,000 productive rearrangements. Treatment had run for a median roughly 12 months, range 6 to 36, when response samples were taken.

Overall study findings and caveats: On treatment, the uncommon public clonotypes contracted or remained stable.

Using immunoSEQ multiplex PCR, the repertoire was profiled, and TCRdb retains in-frame clones only, with some absent. The table has 270,000 or so clones, 76% seen once. CDR1 is SGDLS and CDR2 is YYNGEE in the germline V gene. This CDR3 has 14 amino acids. Germline trimming cut 4 bases from V and 5 bases from J; bases unmatched to any gene: 6. This receptor was identified in a human donor with chronic lymphocytic leukemia. V is TRBV9 and J is TRBJ2-5; 9 nucleotides match TRBD2. The starting material was PBMCs, obtained at disease progression, from a patient treated with ibrutinib. In DNA form, the CDR3 reads TGTGCCAGCAGCCCAGGACTAGCGATGGAGACCCAGTACTTC. Protein sequence: CASSPGLAMETQYF.